This TCR beta chain was documented in a study of kidney transplant recipient with SARS-CoV-2 infection. Via MiXCR, TCRdb re-called the reads, giving one row per CDR3 protein. In the table there are about 250,000 distinct CDR3 sequences, 29% of which are singletons. The source material was a blood sample, sampled at baseline and around day 110 from a kidney transplant recipient. This clonotype originated in a male patient aged 25-45 years who had COVID-19 and was a kidney transplant recipient. Some T cells may be provided by the graft donor.

The CDR3 nucleotides read TGTGCCAGCAGCCAAGATACAGTGGGCCAAGAGACCCAGTACTTC. Protein sequence: CASSQDTVGQETQYF. The rearrangement joins TRBV3-1 to TRBJ2-5; the D is unclear. This CDR3 spans 15 amino acids. Germline V CDR1 and CDR2: LGHDT, YNNKEL (reference sequence). The germline V and J ends were trimmed by 0 bases and 1 base, with 9 bases remaining between them.